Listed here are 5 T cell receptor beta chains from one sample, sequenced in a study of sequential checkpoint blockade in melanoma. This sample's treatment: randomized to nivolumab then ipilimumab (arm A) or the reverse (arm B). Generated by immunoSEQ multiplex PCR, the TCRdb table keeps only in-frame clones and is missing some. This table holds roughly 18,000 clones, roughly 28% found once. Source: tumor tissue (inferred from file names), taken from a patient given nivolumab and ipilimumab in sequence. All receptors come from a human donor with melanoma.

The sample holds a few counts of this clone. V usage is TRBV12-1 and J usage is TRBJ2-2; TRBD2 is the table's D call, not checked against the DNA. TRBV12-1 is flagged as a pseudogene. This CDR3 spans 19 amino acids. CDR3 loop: CASSFTTKQPGLITGELFF. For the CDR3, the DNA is TGTGCCAGCAGCTTTACAACAAAACAGCCGGGACTTATCACCGGGGAGCTGTTTTTT.

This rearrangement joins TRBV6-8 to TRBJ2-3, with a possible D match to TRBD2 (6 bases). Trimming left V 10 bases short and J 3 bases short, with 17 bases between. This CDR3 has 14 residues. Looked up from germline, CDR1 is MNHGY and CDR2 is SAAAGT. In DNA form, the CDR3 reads TGTGCCATCTCTAGGGCGGGGAGGACAGATACGCAGTATTTT. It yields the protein CAISRAGRTDTQYF.

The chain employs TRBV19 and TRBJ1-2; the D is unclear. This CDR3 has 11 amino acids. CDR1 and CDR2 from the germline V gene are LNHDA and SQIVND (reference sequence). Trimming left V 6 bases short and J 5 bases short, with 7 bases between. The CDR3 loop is CASSRQYGYTF. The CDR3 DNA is TGTGCCAGTAGCCGTCAATATGGCTACACCTTC.

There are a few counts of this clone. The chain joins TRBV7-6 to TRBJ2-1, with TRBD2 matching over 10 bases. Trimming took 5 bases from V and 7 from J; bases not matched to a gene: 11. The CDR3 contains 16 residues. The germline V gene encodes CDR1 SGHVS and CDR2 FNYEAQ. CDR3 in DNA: TGTGCCAGCAGCCCGTCCCGAAGCGGGGGGGGAAATGAGCAGTTCTTC. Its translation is CASSPSRSGGGNEQFF. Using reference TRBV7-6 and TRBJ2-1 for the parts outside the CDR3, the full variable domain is GAGVSQSPRYKVTKRGQDVALRCDPISGHVSLYWYRQALGQGPEFLTYFNYEAQQDKSGLPNDRFSAERPEGSISTLTIQRTEQRDSAMYRCASSPSRSGGGNEQFFGPGTRLTVL.

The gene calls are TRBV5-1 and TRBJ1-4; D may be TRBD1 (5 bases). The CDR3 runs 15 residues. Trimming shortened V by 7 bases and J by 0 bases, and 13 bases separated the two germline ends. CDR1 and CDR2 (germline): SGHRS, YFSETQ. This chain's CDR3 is CASGKAGATNEKLFF. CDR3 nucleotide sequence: TGCGCCAGCGGAAAAGCGGGGGCAACTAATGAAAAACTGTTTTTT.